These 22 T cell receptor beta chains share one sample of origin, sequenced in a study of blood T cell repertoires in COVID-19. Clones were sequenced by immunoSEQ multiplex PCR, and TCRdb holds only the in-frame ones, with some missing. This table has 200,000 or so clones, approximately 82% appearing once. Sequenced material: peripheral blood. All receptors come from a man aged 35 to 55 who had recovered from COVID-19.

This rearrangement joins TRBV5-1 to TRBJ2-7; 7 bases are shared with TRBD1. The CDR3 loop spans 14 amino acids. J lost 6 bases, V lost 0 bases, and 6 bases had no gene match. The germline CDR1 and CDR2 sequences are SGHRS and YFSETQ. CDR3 coding DNA: TGCGCCAGCAGCTTGGCAGAAGGGGGCGGCGAGCAGTACTTC. It yields the protein CASSLAEGGGEQYF.

V gene TRBV5-1 combines with J gene TRBJ2-7; perhaps TRBD2 as D (7 bases). V was cut by 0 bases and J by 3 bases, with 10 bases left in between. The CDR3 consists of 14 residues. Per germline, CDR1 SGHRS and CDR2 YFSETQ. The DNA for the CDR3 is TGCGCCAGCAGCTTGGGCGGGGGCCTCTACGAGCAGTACTTC. The encoded protein is CASSLGGGLYEQYF.

The J gene is TRBJ1-2, the V gene TRBV3-1 (or the pseudogene TRBV3-2); no clear D. Germline V gene lookup returns CDR1 LGHDT and CDR2 YNNKEL (reference sequence). The V and J ends lost 3 bases and 8 bases respectively, with 16 bases between them. The CDR3 runs to 14 residues. CDR3 loop: CASSHRGIAEGYTF. The CDR3 coding sequence is TGTGCCAGCAGCCATCGAGGGATTGCGGAAGGCTACACCTTC.

The chain carries TRBV6-5 and TRBJ2-3; no reliable D call. V lost 7 bases, J lost 5 bases, and 10 bases lay in between. Germline V gene data show CDR1 as MNHEY and CDR2 as SVGAGI. The CDR3 has 12 residues. This CDR3 is CASTPGGDTQYF. CDR3 nucleotide sequence: TGTGCCAGCACCCCCGGCGGAGATACGCAGTATTTT.

The chain combines TRBV29-1 with TRBJ2-1; maybe TRBD2 (6 bases). Germline CDR1 reads SQVTM; CDR2 reads ANQGSEA. CDR3 length: 13 amino acids. V lost 6 bases and J lost 5, with 14 bases in between. The CDR3 region has the DNA TGCAGCGTCGGGGACTTCGTCAACAATGAGCAGTTCTTC. It is translated as CSVGDFVNNEQFF.

The chain has TRBV25-1 and TRBJ1-6; unclear D gene. The CDR3 is 13 residues long. V lost 4 bases and J 8 bases, leaving 9 bases between the germline ends. Germline V CDR1 and CDR2: MGHDK, SYGVNS. The CDR3 nucleotides read TGTGCCAGCAGTGGACTGATAGATTCACCCCTCCACTTT. This sequence encodes CASSGLIDSPLHF.

This rearrangement joins TRBV5-5 to TRBJ2-1; possibly TRBD2 for D (5 bases). The CDR3 sequence is 15 residues long. Germline V lookup: CDR1 SGHKS, CDR2 YYEKEE (reference sequence). V lost 1 base, J lost 0 bases, and 8 bases lay in between. CDR3 in DNA: TGTGCCAGCAGCTTGACGGGGTTCTCCTACAATGAGCAGTTCTTC. It is translated as CASSLTGFSYNEQFF. Looking up the rest from reference TRBV5-5 and TRBJ2-1 gives the full variable domain: DAGVTQSPTHLIKTRGQQVTLRCSPISGHKSVSWYQQVLGQGPQFIFQYYEKEERGRGNFPDRFSARQFPNYSSELNVNALLLGDSALYLCASSLTGFSYNEQFFGPGTRLTVL.

The rearrangement joins TRBV30 to TRBJ1-2; the D gene is possibly TRBD1 (5 bases). Germline V gene sequence: CDR1 GTSNPN, CDR2 SVGIG (reference sequence). CDR3 length equals 15 residues. V was shortened by 3 bases and J by 2 bases, with 16 bases between the two germline ends. CDR3 nucleotides: TGTGCCTGGAGCCCTAAAAGGGGCAAAAACTATGGCTACACCTTC. The encoded protein is CAWSPKRGKNYGYTF.

This chain uses TRBV6-5 with TRBJ1-1, with D possibly TRBD1 on 5 matching bases. Per germline, CDR1 MNHEY and CDR2 SVGAGI. This CDR3 spans 15 amino acids. Trimming took off 7 bases at V and 9 bases at J, with 24 bases between the two ends. DNA for the CDR3: TGTGCCAGCACCCCAATCGGGGGGACCATTCGGAAAGCTTTCTTT. Amino acids: CASTPIGGTIRKAFF.

The rearrangement uses TRBV30 and TRBJ2-7; the D gene is possibly TRBD2 (6 bases). CDR1 is GTSNPN and CDR2 is SVGIG in the germline V gene (reference sequence). V dropped 4 bases and J dropped 2 bases, with 9 bases sitting between them. CDR3 size: 12 residues. CDR3 amino acids: CAWMGGAYEQYF. In DNA form, the CDR3 reads TGTGCCTGGATGGGCGGGGCCTACGAGCAGTACTTC. Looking up the rest from reference TRBV30 and TRBJ2-7 gives the full variable domain: SQTIHQWPATLVQPVGSPLSLECTVEGTSNPNLYWYRQAAGRGLQLLFYSVGIGQISSEVPQNLSASRPQDRQFILSSKKLLLSDSGFYLCAWMGGAYEQYFGPGTRLTVT.

This clone has only a few counts. This rearrangement joins TRBV5-4 to TRBJ1-6, with 7 bases matching TRBD1. The germline V gene has CDR1 SGHNT and CDR2 YYREEE (reference sequence). The CDR3 covers 14 residues. The junction had 11 bases not matched to a gene; V was cut back by 4 bases and J by 13 bases. CDR3 DNA: TGTGCCAGCAGCCTCGACTACGTGACAGGGCCCCTCCACTTT. Residues: CASSLDYVTGPLHF.

The chain couples TRBV2 to TRBJ1-2; tentative D call: TRBD1 (5 bases). Germline V gene lookup returns CDR1 SNHLY and CDR2 FYNNEI. The CDR3 is made up of 15 amino acids. The V gene lost 1 base and the J gene lost 2 bases, with 11 bases spanning the gap. This chain's CDR3 is CASSEGTGGNYGYTF. CDR3 nucleotides: TGTGCCAGCAGTGAAGGAACAGGAGGGAACTATGGCTACACCTTC.

The rearrangement uses TRBV2 and TRBJ1-5; TRBD1 matches at 8 bases. Unmatched junction bases numbered 6, after V lost 8 bases and J lost 0 bases. The CDR3 has 15 residues. Germline V CDR1 and CDR2: SNHLY, FYNNEI. The CDR3 protein is CASFRDRSSNQPQHF. The CDR3 nucleotides are TGTGCCAGCTTTAGGGACAGGTCTAGCAATCAGCCCCAGCATTTT.

The chain joins TRBV14 to TRBJ2-1, with TRBD2 identical over 10 bases. The CDR3 spans 15 residues. Germline V gene lookup returns CDR1 SGHDN and CDR2 FVKESK. V shed 4 bases and J 6 bases; nucleotides not matched to a gene: 6. The CDR3 DNA follows: TGTGCCAGCAGCCCCGCACTAGCGGGGTTCAATGAGCAGTTCTTC. Its translation: CASSPALAGFNEQFF.

The chain employs TRBV5-5 and TRBJ2-1, with D hard to call. Trimming cost V 1 base and J 6 bases, with 11 bases left between them. The germline V gene has CDR1 SGHKS and CDR2 YYEKEE (reference sequence). CDR3 size: 14 residues. CDR3 nucleotide sequence: TGTGCCAGCAGCTTGACGGGTCTCCCCAATGAGCAGTTCTTC. The encoded protein is CASSLTGLPNEQFF. Based on the CDR3 plus reference TRBV5-5 and TRBJ2-1, the full variable domain is DAGVTQSPTHLIKTRGQQVTLRCSPISGHKSVSWYQQVLGQGPQFIFQYYEKEERGRGNFPDRFSARQFPNYSSELNVNALLLGDSALYLCASSLTGLPNEQFFGPGTRLTVL.

In this sample, this clone turned up a few times. The rearrangement links TRBV5-5 to TRBJ2-6; D might be TRBD2 (5 bases). Trimming pared 0 bases from V and 4 bases from J, leaving 8 bases between. CDR1 SGHKS and CDR2 YYEKEE come from the germline V gene (reference sequence). The CDR3 consists of 15 residues. CDR3 nucleotide sequence: TGTGCCAGCAGCTTGGGAGGGTACGGGGCCAACGTCCTGACTTTC. Amino acids: CASSLGGYGANVLTF.

V gene TRBV30 combines with J gene TRBJ2-1; 10 nucleotides line up with TRBD2. The V gene end was trimmed by 3 bases and the J gene end by 8 bases; junction bases not matched to a gene: 4. This CDR3 has 13 residues. The germline V gene has CDR1 GTSNPN and CDR2 SVGIG (reference sequence). The chain's CDR3 is CAWRFSGGHEQFF. CDR3 nucleotide sequence: TGTGCCTGGAGGTTTAGCGGGGGGCATGAGCAGTTCTTC.

This chain links TRBV25-1 with TRBJ2-3; D possibly corresponds to TRBD2 (6 bases). Trimming cost V 7 bases and J 5 bases, with 16 bases left between them. CDR3 length: 14 amino acids. Germline lookup yields CDR1 MGHDK and CDR2 SYGVNS. The CDR3 DNA reads TGTGCCAGCATACGGGGGACTGACCAAGATACGCAGTATTTT. Translation gives CASIRGTDQDTQYF.

Written as DNA, the CDR3 is TGTGCCAGCAGCTCAAGCGGGGGGGTCTGGTACAATGAGCAGTTCTTC. It specifies CASSSSGGVWYNEQFF. The chain has TRBV7-8 and TRBJ2-1, with 10 bases fitting TRBD2. The V gene end was trimmed by 4 bases and the J gene end by 4 bases; junction bases not matched to a gene: 7. CDR1 and CDR2 (germline): SGHVS, FQNEAQ. This CDR3 is 16 amino acids long.

The chain links TRBV19 to TRBJ2-3; 12 bases agree with TRBD2. J gave up 2 bases and V 6 bases, and 6 bases lay outside the gene matches. The CDR3 is made up of 16 amino acids. Germline CDR1 reads LNHDA; CDR2 reads SQIVND (reference sequence). The CDR3 sequence: CASSPTSGRPTDTQYF. The CDR3 nucleotides read TGTGCCAGTAGCCCAACTAGCGGGAGGCCCACAGATACGCAGTATTTT.

This clone showed up just a few times. V and J are TRBV11-2 and TRBJ1-1, with 7 bases matching TRBD1. The CDR3 is 16 amino acids. With 2 bases clipped from V and 0 bases from J, the junction kept 6 bases outside the gene matches. CDR1 and CDR2 from the germline V gene are SGHAT and FQNNGV. The CDR3 sequence is CASSLSWGQLNTEAFF. The CDR3 bases are TGTGCCAGCAGCTTATCCTGGGGACAGTTGAACACTGAAGCTTTCTTT.

The CDR3 spells CASSLRQGGYEQYF. The CDR3 bases are TGTGCCAGCAGCCTTCGGCAAGGGGGCTACGAGCAGTACTTC. J is TRBJ2-7 and V is TRBV6-5; D might be TRBD1 (6 bases). The germline V gene encodes CDR1 MNHEY and CDR2 SVGAGI. The CDR3 has 14 amino acids. Trimming took off 6 bases at V and 3 bases at J, with 15 bases between the two ends.